Listed below are T cell receptor beta chains from one sample, sequenced in a study of blood T cell repertoires in COVID-19. Repertoires were generated with immunoSEQ multiplex PCR, while TCRdb's copy carries only in-frame clones and drops some. The profile shows 200,000 or so clones, over 70% of them singletons. Sample: PBMCs or T cells enriched from blood (not recorded which). These receptors were taken from a young woman who had been exposed to COVID-19. The CDR3 runs from the conserved cysteine through the conserved F or W. D genes are given only for firm matches. Where a row states a size, it is once, few, many or the class of an expanded clone; other rows omit it.

d_gene | j_gene | abundance | v_gene | CDR3nt | CDR3aa
TRBD2 | TRBJ2-7 | NA | TRBV5-1 | TGCGCCAGCAGCGCGGGACTAGCGCCTAGCTCCTACGAGCAGTACTTC | CASSAGLAPSSYEQYF
NA | TRBJ1-1 | NA | TRBV3-1/TRBV3-2 | TGTGCCAGCAGCCAAGATCCCTGGAGCAACACTGAAGCTTTCTTT | CASSQDPWSNTEAFF
TRBD1 | TRBJ2-2 | once | TRBV6-5 | TGTGCCAGTTACAGGGGCAACACCGGGGAGCTGTTTTTT | CASYRGNTGELFF
TRBD1 | TRBJ1-1 | NA | TRBV18 | TGTGCCAGCTCACCACCGGGACAGGGTCCAGCTTTCTTT | CASSPPGQGPAFF
NA | TRBJ1-5 | NA | TRBV30 | TGTGCCTGGAGTGTACTGCAGGTTTTAGTGCCCCAGCATTTT | CAWSVLQVLVPQHF
TRBD1 | TRBJ2-7 | NA | TRBV28 | TGTGCCAGCAGACGACACAGGGGTCGGACCCTTACCTACGAGCAGTACTTC | CASRRHRGRTLTYEQYF
NA | TRBJ2-7 | NA | TRBV2 | TGTGCCAGCAGTGACCCGGTGGACAGTCCCTACGAGCAGTACTTC | CASSDPVDSPYEQYF
NA | TRBJ2-3 | NA | TRBV19 | TGTGCCAGTAGGACAGGCACAGATACGCAGTATTTT | CASRTGTDTQYF
NA | TRBJ2-4 | NA | TRBV9 | TGTGCCAGCAGCGTAGTCTCGGGGGACATTCAGTACTTC | CASSVVSGDIQYF
NA | TRBJ2-1 | NA | TRBV5-6 | TGTGCCAGCAGCTCTCGCGGAGTTCTCAATGAGCAGTTCTTC | CASSSRGVLNEQFF
TRBD1 | TRBJ1-2 | NA | TRBV28 | TGTGCCAGCAGTCTCCCGGGACAGGGGGCTCCCTATGGCTACACCTTC | CASSLPGQGAPYGYTF
NA | TRBJ1-6 | NA | TRBV6-5 | TGTGCCAGCAGGAGATCCTATAATTCACCCCTCCACTTT | CASRRSYNSPLHF
NA | TRBJ1-5 | NA | TRBV12-2 | TGTGCAAGTCGACCTACTTACAGGGGAAGAGGGCAGCCCCAGCATTTT | CASRPTYRGRGQPQHF
TRBD1 | TRBJ2-3 | once | TRBV3-1/TRBV3-2 | TGTGCCAGCAGCCCCGGACAGGGGAGCTGGGATACGCAGTATTTT | CASSPGQGSWDTQYF
NA | TRBJ1-1 | NA | TRBV3-1/TRBV3-2 | TGTGCCAGCACCAGAAGAAACACTGAAGCTTTCTTT | CASTRRNTEAFF
NA | TRBJ1-4 | NA | TRBV2 | TGTGCCAGCAGCCGTACAGGCAATGAAAAACTGTTTTTT | CASSRTGNEKLFF
NA | TRBJ2-7 | NA | TRBV9 | TGTGCCAGCAGCGAGGGGGGGACTGCGATAACCGAGCAGTACTTC | CASSEGGTAITEQYF
NA | TRBJ1-3 | NA | TRBV11-2 | TGTGCCAGCAGCACCCATGCGAACTCTGGAAACACCATATATTTT | CASSTHANSGNTIYF
NA | TRBJ1-5 | NA | TRBV28 | TGTGCCAGCAGTTTTGCGGGGGAAAACAATCAGCCCCAGCATTTT | CASSFAGENNQPQHF
NA | TRBJ1-6 | NA | TRBV30 | TGTGCCTGGACCGAGGGGGATTATAATTCACCCCTCCACTTT | CAWTEGDYNSPLHF
NA | TRBJ2-6 | NA | TRBV11-2 | TGTGCCAGCAGGTCCCCTAGAGCAGGGGCCAACGTCCTGACTTTC | CASRSPRAGANVLTF
TRBD1 | TRBJ2-7 | few | TRBV18 | TGTGCCAGCTCACAAGGGACAGGCACCCACCAGTACTTC | CASSQGTGTHQYF
NA | TRBJ2-1 | NA | TRBV7-9 | TGTGCCAGCAGCTTAGGGGGGGTGATGCAGTTCTTC | CASSLGGVMQFF
TRBD2 | TRBJ2-3 | once | TRBV5-4 | TGTGCCAGCAGCTTGAGCGGGAGGGGAACAGATACGCAGTATTTT | CASSLSGRGTDTQYF
TRBD1 | TRBJ1-5 | NA | TRBV3-1/TRBV3-2 | TGTGCCAGCAGCCGAGAACCGGGACAGGGCAATCAGCCCCAGCATTTT | CASSREPGQGNQPQHF
NA | TRBJ1-3 | NA | TRBV29-1 | TGCAGTTCTGGGGGGGGAATTGGAAACACCATATATTTT | CSSGGGIGNTIYF
TRBD1 | TRBJ1-2 | NA | TRBV5-1 | TGCGCCAGCAGCTACGGACAGGGAGCGTACTATGGCTACACCTTC | CASSYGQGAYYGYTF
NA | TRBJ2-2 | NA | TRBV5-1 | TGCGCCAGCAGCTCTCGCGGAGGGAGCGGGGAGCTGTTTTTT | CASSSRGGSGELFF
NA | TRBJ2-3 | NA | TRBV3-1/TRBV3-2 | TGTGCCAGCAGCCACTACAGCGGGCCGAGCACAGATACGCAGTATTTT | CASSHYSGPSTDTQYF
TRBD2 | TRBJ2-3 | NA | TRBV4-1 | TGCGCCAGCAGCCAAGAAGGACTAGCGGGAACAGATACGCAGTATTTT | CASSQEGLAGTDTQYF
NA | TRBJ2-2 | NA | TRBV6-6 | TGTGCCAGCAGTTACTCGAGGGCAGAGCACACCGGGGAGCTGTTTTTT | CASSYSRAEHTGELFF
NA | TRBJ2-6 | NA | TRBV5-1 | TGCGCCAGCAGCTTAAGAGCTGGGGCCAACGTCCTGACTTTC | CASSLRAGANVLTF
TRBD2 | TRBJ2-1 | NA | TRBV11-1 | TGTGCCAGCACTTCAAGCGGGAGAACCTACAATGAGCAGTTCTTC | CASTSSGRTYNEQFF
NA | TRBJ2-5 | few | TRBV7-9 | TGTGCCAGCAGATGGGCCCAAGAGACCCAGTACTTC | CASRWAQETQYF
NA | TRBJ1-6 | NA | TRBV28 | TGTGCCAGCAATACCCAGGGATCCTATAATTCACCCCTCCACTTT | CASNTQGSYNSPLHF
TRBD1 | TRBJ1-3 | NA | TRBV3-1/TRBV3-2 | TGTGCCAGCAGCCAAGGGGGACAGTTTCACTCTGGAAACACCATATATTTT | CASSQGGQFHSGNTIYF
NA | TRBJ2-7 | NA | TRBV6-5 | TGTGCCAGCAGGTCAACGACATTCTCCTACGAGCAGTACTTC | CASRSTTFSYEQYF
NA | TRBJ2-7 | NA | TRBV5-1 | TGCGCCAGCAGCCCGCACCTTATTTTAGCGTCGAGCTCCTACGAGCAGTACTTC | CASSPHLILASSSYEQYF
TRBD1 | TRBJ1-5 | once | TRBV28 | TGTGCCAGCAGCCGTGACAGGGGCCCTGGACAGCATTTT | CASSRDRGPGQHF
TRBD1 | TRBJ2-3 | NA | TRBV5-1 | TGCGCCAGCAGCTTGGCCCGGACAGGGGAGGTTGCAGATACGCAGTATTTT | CASSLARTGEVADTQYF
TRBD1 | TRBJ2-7 | NA | TRBV25-1 | TGTGCCAGCAGTTTCCCGGGACAGGGTTACGAGCAGTACTTC | CASSFPGQGYEQYF
TRBD1 | TRBJ1-4 | NA | TRBV5-1 | TGCGCCAGCAGTATCGGACAGGGAGGCGAAAAACTGTTTTTT | CASSIGQGGEKLFF
NA | TRBJ1-1 | NA | TRBV19 | TGTGCCAGTAGGGTCCGGCAGGTGGGCACTGAAGCTTTCTTT | CASRVRQVGTEAFF
NA | TRBJ2-3 | NA | TRBV4-2 | TGTGCCAGCAGCCAATACCGGGAAAGGGCAGATACGCAGTATTTT | CASSQYRERADTQYF
NA | TRBJ1-4 | NA | TRBV19 | TGTGCCAGTAGTATTCAGGGTCTTAGTGAAAAACTGTTTTTT | CASSIQGLSEKLFF
NA | TRBJ2-2 | NA | TRBV2 | TGTGCCAGCAGGCCTAGCGTTCGAGACTCCGGGGAGCTGTTTTTT | CASRPSVRDSGELFF
NA | TRBJ2-3 | NA | TRBV12-3/TRBV12-4 | TGTGCCAGCACCGCACAGGGTGCGGCTACGCAGTATTTT | CASTAQGAATQYF
TRBD1 | TRBJ2-3 | NA | TRBV9 | TGTGCCAGCAGCCCCACAGGGACAGGGGCTAGCACAGATACGCAGTATTTT | CASSPTGTGASTDTQYF
NA | TRBJ1-5 | NA | TRBV11-2 | TGTGCCACCATATTCGGGACTGGGCCCCAGCATTTT | CATIFGTGPQHF
TRBD2 | TRBJ2-7 | NA | TRBV19 | TGTGCCAGTAGTATAGGGGAAGGACTAGGTTACGAGCAGTACTTC | CASSIGEGLGYEQYF
TRBD2 | TRBJ2-4 | many | TRBV6-1 | TGTGCCAGCAGTGAACTAGCGGGAGGGCAGGACATTCAGTACTTC | CASSELAGGQDIQYF
NA | TRBJ2-2 | few | TRBV5-1 | TGCGCCAGCAGAAGGACTATCTCAGAGGGGGAGCTGTTTTTT | CASRRTISEGELFF
NA | TRBJ2-7 | once | TRBV21-1 | TGTGCCAGCAGGTGGCTGCCGGACAGAACAGCGGGAGGATCCTACGAGCAGTACTTC | CASRWLPDRTAGGSYEQYF
NA | TRBJ1-1 | NA | TRBV28 | TGTGCCAGCAGTTCGTATTTTTCAACTAGGACGCACCTCGGCGCTTTCTTT | CASSSYFSTRTHLGAFF
TRBD1 | TRBJ1-5 | NA | TRBV10-3 | TGTGCCATCAGATCGGACAGGGGAGGTCAGCCCCAGCATTTT | CAIRSDRGGQPQHF
NA | TRBJ2-3 | NA | TRBV12-5 | TGTGCTAGTGGTTTGGTGCGGGGGCGACGGACAGATACGCAGTATTTT | CASGLVRGRRTDTQYF
TRBD2 | TRBJ2-2 | NA | TRBV5-6 | TGTGCCAGCAGCGTATTTGAGGGACTAGCGGTCTACACCGGGGAGCTGTTTTTT | CASSVFEGLAVYTGELFF
TRBD2 | TRBJ2-5 | NA | TRBV11-2 | TGTGCCAGCAGTCATACTAGCGGGGAACAAGAGACCCAGTACTTC | CASSHTSGEQETQYF
TRBD1 | TRBJ1-2 | NA | TRBV7-9 | TGTGCCAGCAGCTTTCACAGGGGTGGCTACACCTTC | CASSFHRGGYTF
NA | TRBJ1-1 | once | TRBV6-5 | TGTGCCAGCAGCGGAGCGGTGAACACTGAAGCTTTCTTT | CASSGAVNTEAFF